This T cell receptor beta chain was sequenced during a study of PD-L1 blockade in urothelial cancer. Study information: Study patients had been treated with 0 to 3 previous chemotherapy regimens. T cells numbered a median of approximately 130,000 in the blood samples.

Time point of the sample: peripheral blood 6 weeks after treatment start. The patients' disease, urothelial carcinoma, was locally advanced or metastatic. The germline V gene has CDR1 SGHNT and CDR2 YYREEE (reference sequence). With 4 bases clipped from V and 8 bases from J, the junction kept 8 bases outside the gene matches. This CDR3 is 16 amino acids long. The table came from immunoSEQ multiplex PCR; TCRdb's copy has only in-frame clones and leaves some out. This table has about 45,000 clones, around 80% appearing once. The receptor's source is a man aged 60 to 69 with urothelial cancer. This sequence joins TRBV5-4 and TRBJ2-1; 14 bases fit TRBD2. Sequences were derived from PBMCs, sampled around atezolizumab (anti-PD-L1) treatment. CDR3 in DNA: TGTGCCAGCAGCGGTAGACTAGCGGGGGGGTTCGATGAGCAGTTCTTC. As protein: CASSGRLAGGFDEQFF.